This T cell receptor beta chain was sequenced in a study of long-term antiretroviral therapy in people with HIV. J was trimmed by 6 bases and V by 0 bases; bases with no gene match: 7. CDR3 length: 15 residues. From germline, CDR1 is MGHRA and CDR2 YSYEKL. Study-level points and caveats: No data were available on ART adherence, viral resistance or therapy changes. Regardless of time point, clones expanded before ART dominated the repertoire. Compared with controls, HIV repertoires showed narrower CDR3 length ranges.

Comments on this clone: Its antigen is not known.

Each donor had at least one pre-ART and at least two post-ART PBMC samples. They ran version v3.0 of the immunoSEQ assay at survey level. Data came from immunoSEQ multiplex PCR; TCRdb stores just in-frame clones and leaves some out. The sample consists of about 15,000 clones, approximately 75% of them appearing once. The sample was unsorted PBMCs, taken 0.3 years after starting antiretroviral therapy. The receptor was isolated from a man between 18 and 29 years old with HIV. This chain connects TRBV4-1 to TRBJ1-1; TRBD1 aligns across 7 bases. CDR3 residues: CASSQDIYDRAEAFF. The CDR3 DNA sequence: TGCGCCAGCAGCCAAGATATATACGACAGGGCTGAAGCTTTCTTT.